This TCR beta chain was sequenced during a study of T cell repertoires in cytomegalovirus infection. Study-level points and caveats: HLA-C-restricted CMV clonotypes gave the most frequent clonotype in two of eight donors.

V lost 6 bases, J lost 3 bases, and 11 bases lay in between. The germline V gene has CDR1 MRHNA and CDR2 SNTAGT. There are 13 residues in the CDR3. About this clonotype: Its antigen is currently unknown.

TCRdb independently ran MiXCR on the reads; one entry per CDR3 protein. The profile covers 45,000 to 50,000 distinct CDR3 sequences, with approximately 20% appearing a single time and 50% to 65% taken by the ten largest. The chain employs TRBV6-4 and TRBJ2-5; D is perhaps TRBD1 or TRBD2 (5 bases each). This TCR was recovered from a human donor in good health (CMV status not recorded). Some clones in this sample may be carry-over from other donors' samples. Sequenced material: CD8+ T cells from cultured PBMCs, taken from culture after CMV antigen stimulation. The CDR3 reads CASSPGPEETQYF. CDR3 coding DNA: TGTGCCAGCAGCCCGGGACCCGAAGAGACCCAGTACTTC.